Sequencing of this T cell receptor beta chain was carried out in a study of blood T cell repertoires in COVID-19. Study as a whole: Acute and convalescent COVID-19 specimens originated in the United States, Italy and Spain. T cells, B-cell-depleted T cells, or PBMCs provided the cDNA or gDNA that served as material.

Trimming removed 0 bases from V and 2 bases from J, with 13 bases in between. The CDR3 length is 16 residues. CDR1 is MGHRA, CDR2 YSYEKL, per germline. In the authors' workflow: Amplification of reference gene primers was used by the study to estimate nucleated cell counts. Assay used: immunoSEQ multiplex PCR; TCRdb lists only in-frame clones, some missing. Clonal size and the V and J genes are those of that table, whereas D and trimming came from the DNA. The sample lists more than 85,000 clones, 84% occurring once. The rearrangement joins TRBV4-1 to TRBJ1-2; perhaps TRBD1 as D (6 bases). Sample: peripheral blood. The origin of this receptor is a human donor in a cohort sampled during active COVID-19. The CDR3 region is CASSQDPQGRNYGYTF. DNA of the CDR3: TGCGCCAGCAGCCAAGACCCACAGGGAAGGAACTATGGCTACACCTTC.